One and the same sample provided the 20 T cell receptor beta chains below, sequenced in a study of identical twins. TCRdb ran MiXCR on the 5' RACE reads and lists one entry per CDR3 protein. The sample consists of around 300,000 distinct CDR3 sequences, under 9.5% of them appearing once. Separately, the same data were catalogued under a study of yellow fever vaccine responses in identical twins.

The sequenced material came from memory (CD45RO+) T cells sorted from blood. These receptors all stem from a woman aged 18-29 years in good health.

The chain joins TRBV7-9 to TRBJ2-3; no reliable D call. V was shortened by 5 bases and J by 2 bases, with 17 bases between the two germline ends. The CDR3 has 16 amino acids. Germline-derived CDR1 and CDR2 are SEHNR and FQNEAQ (reference sequence). The CDR3 DNA sequence: TGTGCCAGCAGCCCAAGATTAGAGGAACACACAGATACGCAGTATTTT. Its protein product is CASSPRLEEHTDTQYF.

To note about this clonotype: At one end, the junction sequence differs from germline, possibly due to a read error. This rearrangement joins TRBV5-1 to TRBJ2-2; TRBD2 is a possible D gene (7 bases). This CDR3 contains 16 residues. The germline CDR1 and CDR2 sequences are SGHRS and YFSETQ. CDR3 nucleotides: TGCGCCAGCAGCAAGGCCGGGGGGCTGAACACCTGGGAGCTGTTTTTT. Its translation is CASSKAGGLNTWELFF.

In this sample, this clonotype turned up a few times. The chain has TRBV5-1 and TRBJ2-2; TRBD1 aligns across 9 bases. Trimming took 2 bases from V and 4 from J; bases not matched to a gene: 3. This CDR3 comprises 15 residues. CDR1 is SGHRS, CDR2 YFSETQ, per germline. The CDR3 DNA reads as TGCGCCAGCAGCTTACGGACAGGGGTCACCGGGGAGCTGTTTTTT. It codes for CASSLRTGVTGELFF.

V usage is TRBV18 and J usage is TRBJ2-7, with D possibly TRBD2 on 6 matching bases. This CDR3 region has 14 residues. Germline V CDR1 and CDR2: KGHSH, LQKENI. The germline V and J ends were trimmed by 3 bases and 5 bases, with 14 bases remaining between them. The CDR3 here is CASSPQSGVHEQYF. Here the CDR3 DNA reads TGTGCCAGCTCACCCCAGTCGGGAGTTCACGAGCAGTACTTC.

This chain joins TRBV20-1 and TRBJ2-1; no reliable D call. CDR1 and CDR2 (germline): DFQATT, SNEGSKA (reference sequence). This CDR3 comprises 16 residues. V lost 0 bases to trimming and J lost 3 bases, with 15 bases between them. CDR3 in DNA: TGCAGTGCTAGAGATCATCTGGGGATTAACTACAATGAGCAGTTCTTC. It yields the protein CSARDHLGINYNEQFF.

The chain carries TRBV6-2 or TRBV6-3 and TRBJ2-5, with TRBD2 matching over 10 bases. This CDR3 comprises 20 residues. Germline CDR1 is MNHEY and CDR2 is SVGEGT. The V and J ends lost 8 bases and 4 bases, in that order; junction bases with no gene match: 25. The CDR3 DNA sequence: TGTGCCAGCCGCCGTACACGTCAATCCGGGACTAGCGTCCAGTCAGAGACCCAGTACTTC. It translates to CASRRTRQSGTSVQSETQYF.

This clonotype has a handful of counts. The chain carries TRBV28 and TRBJ1-5, with D perhaps matching TRBD1 (6 bases). The CDR3 consists of 11 residues. Trimming left V 6 bases short and J 13 bases short, with 13 bases between. The germline V gene has CDR1 MDHEN and CDR2 SYDVKM. The CDR3 nucleotides are TGTGCCAGCAGCGAATACAGGGTACAGCATTTT. Residues: CASSEYRVQHF.

The genes are TRBV2 and TRBJ2-3; D is uncertain. Trimming shortened V by 4 bases and J by 2 bases, and 13 bases separated the two germline ends. The CDR3 is made up of 15 amino acids. Looked up from germline, CDR1 is SNHLY and CDR2 is FYNNEI. CDR3 sequence: CASSVQQPFTDTQYF. The DNA of the CDR3 is TGTGCCAGCAGTGTTCAACAGCCTTTCACAGATACGCAGTATTTT. Looking up the rest from reference TRBV2 and TRBJ2-3 gives the full variable domain: EPEVTQTPSHQVTQMGQEVILRCVPISNHLYFYWYRQILGQKVEFLVSFYNNEISEKSEIFDDQFSVERPDGSNFTLKIRSTKLEDSAMYFCASSVQQPFTDTQYFGPGTRLTVL.

This clonotype was counted ten times or more. The rearrangement links TRBV12-3 or TRBV12-4 to TRBJ2-7, with a tentative D call TRBD2 (5 bases). The CDR3 spans 12 residues. With 5 bases removed from V and 7 bases from J, the gap between germline ends came to 12 bases. The CDR3, as DNA: TGTGCCAGCAGTACTAGAGCCGGGGAGCAGTACTTC. Protein product: CASSTRAGEQYF.

This clonotype was observed many times. CDR3 DNA: TGTGCCAGCAGCCAAGAGGGACTAGAAGATGAGCAGTTCTTC. It specifies CASSQEGLEDEQFF. The rearrangement uses TRBV3-1 and TRBJ2-1; the match to TRBD2 covers 8 bases. V was clipped by 0 bases and J by 8 bases; unmatched bases: 3. This CDR3 is 14 amino acids long. Germline V gene sequence: CDR1 LGHDT, CDR2 YNNKEL (reference sequence).

This clonotype was counted many times. The chain couples TRBV5-1 to TRBJ1-5; possibly TRBD1 for D (6 bases). CDR3 length: 15 residues. V shed 3 bases and J shed 9 bases, with 19 bases lying between them. CDR1 is SGHRS and CDR2 is YFSETQ in the germline V gene. Written as DNA, the CDR3 is TGCGCCAGCAGCTACGAGGGGGGTCCGGGGAGGCCCCAGCATTTT. Translation gives CASSYEGGPGRPQHF.

This clonotype was recorded a few times. The chain links TRBV20-1 to TRBJ2-5; 9 bases are a match to TRBD1. Germline V gene sequence: CDR1 DFQATT, CDR2 SNEGSKA (reference sequence). This CDR3 spans 13 amino acids. V was clipped by 3 bases and J by 5 bases; unmatched bases: 4. Here the CDR3 DNA reads TGCAGTGCTAGGGGGACAGGGTTTGAGACCCAGTACTTC. Translated, it gives CSARGTGFETQYF.

This clonotype was recorded many times. This sequence joins TRBV29-1 and TRBJ2-7; 7 bases fit TRBD1. The junction had 8 bases not matched to a gene; V was cut back by 5 bases and J by 4 bases. In germline, CDR1 is SQVTM, CDR2 ANQGSEA. This CDR3 is 13 amino acids long. The CDR3 region is CSVKGRGWYEQYF. The CDR3 DNA sequence: TGCAGCGTTAAGGGCAGGGGGTGGTACGAGCAGTACTTC.

This clonotype occurred many times. The chain joins TRBV11-1 to TRBJ2-5, with D maybe TRBD1 (6 bases). CDR1 and CDR2 from the germline V gene are SGHAT and FQDESV (reference sequence). The CDR3 totals 17 residues. Deletions cut 6 bases from V and 2 bases from J, with 22 bases between. This CDR3 reads CASSFKFWTANQETQYF. CDR3 nucleotide sequence: TGTGCCAGCAGTTTTAAGTTTTGGACAGCAAATCAAGAGACCCAGTACTTC.

The chain couples TRBV18 to TRBJ2-5, with a weak D call TRBD2 (5 bases). The CDR3 extends over 14 amino acids. Germline lookup yields CDR1 KGHSH and CDR2 LQKENI. V lost 0 bases and J 2 bases, leaving 7 bases between the germline ends. This CDR3 reads CASSPPSGQETQYF. The DNA for the CDR3 is TGTGCCAGCTCACCACCCTCGGGGCAAGAGACCCAGTACTTC.

Ten or more counts support this clonotype. The rearrangement links TRBV7-9 to TRBJ2-3, with 8 bases matching TRBD1. Germline lookup yields CDR1 SEHNR and CDR2 FQNEAQ (reference sequence). This CDR3 has 13 amino acids. The V and J ends lost 5 bases and 4 bases, in that order; junction bases with no gene match: 2. The CDR3 sequence is CASSPRGPDTQYF. For the CDR3, the DNA is TGTGCCAGCAGCCCCAGGGGGCCAGATACGCAGTATTTT.

In its sample, this clonotype was seen a few times. The rearrangement uses TRBV15 and TRBJ2-1; 10 bases match TRBD2. The germline CDR1 and CDR2 sequences are LNHNV and YYDKDF (reference sequence). Unmatched junction bases numbered 7, after V lost 0 bases and J lost 8 bases. There are 16 residues in the CDR3. CDR3 nucleotides: TGTGCCACCAGCAGAGAGAGCGGGGGGGCCGGTCATGAGCAGTTCTTC. Translation: CATSRESGGAGHEQFF.

The chain links TRBV5-5 to TRBJ2-7, with a possible D match to TRBD2 (5 bases). Germline V gene sequence: CDR1 SGHKS, CDR2 YYEKEE (reference sequence). The germline V and J ends were trimmed by 3 bases and 5 bases, with 15 bases remaining between them. The CDR3 loop spans 14 amino acids. CDR3 DNA: TGTGCCAGCAGCTCCGGAGGCAACGTCAACGAGCAGTACGTC. It yields the protein CASSSGGNVNEQYV.

V is TRBV7-2 and J is TRBJ1-2; D is perhaps TRBD1 (5 bases). V dropped 3 bases and J dropped 2 bases, with 10 bases sitting between them. Germline lookup yields CDR1 SGHTA and CDR2 FQGNSA. The CDR3 contains 14 residues. The DNA of the CDR3 is TGTGCCAGCAGCTTGAACAGGTTAAACTATGGCTACACCTTC. As protein: CASSLNRLNYGYTF.

This clonotype was detected ten times or more. CDR3 bases: TGTGCCAGCAGTGAAAGGCAGCCCATGATCAATGACGAGCAGTACTTC. Amino acids: CASSERQPMINDEQYF. The rearrangement uses TRBV2 and TRBJ2-7, with D unresolved. Trimming shortened V by 2 bases and J by 5 bases, and 19 bases separated the two germline ends. CDR1 is SNHLY, CDR2 FYNNEI, per germline. The CDR3 has 16 amino acids.